This TCR beta chain was captured in a study of beta chain features in type 1 diabetes (dated by TCRdb to 2017 to 2018). Regarding the study in general: Patients and healthy donors did not differ in mean age, gender distribution, total cell number or subset yield. The study compared the TCRB repertoires of sorted circulating CD4+ T cell subsets in recently diagnosed type 1 diabetes patients with those in matched healthy donors. Whereas all 28 donors provided naive and central memory subsets, regulatory and stem cell-like memory subsets were isolated from just 8 patients and roughly 8 healthy donors. A total of 107,917,701 sorted cells were examined across all samples, and the number of cells per subset was strongly correlated with RNA yield. What the research found in general, with its limitations: Because cDNA rather than genomic DNA was sequenced, highly expressing activated cells could have been over-represented, although no difference in activation and CD3 levels was found between groups. Shorter templates might be favored by PCR, yet because patient and control samples were amplified and corrected together, any such skew would affect both groups equally. Type 1 diabetes patients showed a moderate but significant shortening of TCRB CDR3 length in all four CD4+ subsets. Fewer insertions and more nucleotide deletions at VDJ recombination sites were observed in patients with type 1 diabetes, implying thymic rearrangement abnormalities. The naive, central memory and regulatory TCRB repertoires appeared to resemble one another more closely among patients than among healthy donors. Because the HLA sub-analyses included only small numbers of individuals, any influence of HLA type on TCRB rearrangement was left unresolved.

The CDR3 goes from the cysteine to the phenylalanine over 12 residues. The read is trimmed to its CDR3 DNA, 36 bases read in frame from base 1. CDR1 and CDR2 are read off the germline V gene as MDHEN and SYDVKM. V and J lose 6 bases and 6 bases, and a span of 11 bases separates them. A single peripheral blood draw of about 116 mL on average was collected from each donor into heparinised tubes. Naive, central memory, regulatory and stem cell-like memory CD4+ T cells were sorted on a BD FACSAria II using a panel including CD45RO, CCR7, CD25, CD127, CD95 and CD27. Purity was above 98% for every sorted population. PBMCs were separated immediately by Lymphoprep density gradient centrifugation and were stained directly, without being cultured. So that batch effects would be minimized, each experiment stained and sorted samples in pairs, pairing one healthy donor with one patient. This clone was counted between two and nine times. No cognate antigen has been identified for it. Base qualities were left out, and no much larger clone turns up one base away.

All of the isolated RNA was reverse transcribed with the High Capacity cDNA Reverse Transcription Kit, so expressed TCRB transcripts were sequenced. Naive, central memory and regulatory T cell samples underwent deep immunoSEQ sequencing, averaging around 4 million total reads per sample. After sorted cells were lysed in RLT buffer, RNA was extracted with DNase-treated RNeasy Micro or Mini kits, with the choice depending on cell number. Each cell subset was processed on its own to prevent cross-contamination, while patient and healthy donor samples were processed together. The immunoSEQ multiplex PCR was used to amplify TCRB sequences from cDNA, generating 87-bp fragments that spanned the CDR3 region. Sequencing of the amplicons was done on the Illumina HiSeq platform. From the authors' description of their analysis: Synthetic template baselines were used to correct PCR bias computationally, reads within Hamming distance 2 were collapsed together, and singletons that could not be merged were discarded. Reads were aligned against IMGT so that V, D and J genes, CDR3 length and insertions or deletions at six rearrangement sites could be assigned. Clonotype counts were normalized to sorted cell number within each subset before computing true diversity and Gini coefficients with the tcR R package. Repertoire sharing was quantified using the overlap coefficient calculated on TCRB nucleotide sequences. Out-of-frame TCRB sequences from naive cells were analyzed to stand in for the pre-selection repertoire. Drawn from immuneACCESS, this table holds only the in-frame rearrangements with V and J called that TCRdb kept. Clones are partly lost; checked studies trace under half to an unresolved V gene and leave the rest unexplained. From that table come the V and J calls and clone size; the DNA was used to work out D and trimming. The sample includes 360,000 or so clones, with around a fifth observed a single time. The ten largest clonotypes hold 0.044% of the sample.

What was sequenced was naive CD4+ T cells from blood. The sample's cell subset or site label, in plain terms: true naive CD4+ T cells. The chain links TRBV28 with TRBJ1-2, with the D gene call left open. The source of this sequence is a woman aged 18-29 years in good health. CDR3 sequence: CASSRGAHGYTF. The sequenced DNA is TGTGCCAGCAGCCGAGGAGCCCATGGCTACACCTTC.